A single sample gave rise to the 27 T cell receptor beta chains below, sequenced in a study of T-cell reconstitution after alpha-beta-depleted transplantation in children. Using unique molecular identifiers, the investigators prepared the TCRbeta library. TCRdb independently ran MiXCR on the PCR reads; one entry per CDR3 protein. The table shows about 200,000 distinct CDR3 sequences, with 5% to 7.5% occurring only once. The source material was PBMCs, sampled before TCRalphabeta/CD19-depleted stem cell transplant. The receptor set was obtained from a girl less than two years old with combined immunodeficiency, due to receive a stem cell transplant.

The genes are TRBV5-1 and TRBJ1-5, with D unclear. The CDR3 has 15 residues. Germline CDR1 reads SGHRS; CDR2 reads YFSETQ. Deletions cut 0 bases from V and 0 bases from J, with 7 bases between. Here the CDR3 reads CASSLGGDSNQPQHF. In nucleotides, the CDR3 is TGCGCCAGCAGCTTGGGGGGTGATAGCAATCAGCCCCAGCATTTT.

There are a few counts of this clonotype. The chain carries TRBV7-9 and TRBJ2-1, with TRBD1 matching 9 bases. This CDR3 has 16 residues. The germline V gene has CDR1 SEHNR and CDR2 FQNEAQ (reference sequence). V shed 5 bases, J shed 4 bases, and the junction held 9 bases outside the gene matches. DNA of the CDR3: TGTGCCAGCAGCGGACTCCGGGACAGGGATTACAATGAGCAGTTCTTC. This translates into CASSGLRDRDYNEQFF.

This clonotype was found a few times. The chain recombines TRBV4-3 with TRBJ2-7; D perhaps matches TRBD1 (6 bases). CDR1 LGHNA and CDR2 YSLEER come from the germline V gene. This CDR3 region has 17 residues. V lost 0 bases, J lost 1 base, and 16 bases lay in between. CDR3 amino acids: CASSQDSTGATSYEQYF. The CDR3 nucleotides read TGCGCCAGCAGCCAAGACTCGACAGGAGCTACTTCCTACGAGCAGTACTTC.

This clonotype was seen many times. This chain joins TRBV7-6 and TRBJ2-3, with D perhaps TRBD2 (5 bases). This CDR3 is 16 amino acids long. Germline V gives CDR1 SGHVS, CDR2 FNYEAQ. Trimming took 1 base from V and 2 from J, leaving 13 bases between them. In DNA form, the CDR3 reads TGTGCCAGCAGCTTAGGGAGTGGGCGGGTCACAGATACGCAGTATTTT. Its translation: CASSLGSGRVTDTQYF.

In its sample, this clonotype was seen many times. The rearrangement uses TRBV20-1 and TRBJ2-7; 10 positions match TRBD2. Germline trimming cut 5 bases from V and 9 bases from J; bases unmatched to any gene: 25. Looked up from germline, CDR1 is DFQATT and CDR2 is SNEGSKA (reference sequence). This CDR3 is 18 amino acids long. This chain's CDR3 is CSALQDDWIAGGGQGQYF. The CDR3 DNA follows: TGCAGTGCTCTCCAGGATGATTGGATAGCGGGAGGCGGCCAGGGGCAGTACTTC.

This clonotype was recorded at least ten times. The chain uses TRBV5-1 and TRBJ2-5, with a tentative D call TRBD2 (6 bases). In germline, CDR1 is SGHRS, CDR2 YFSETQ. Trimming stripped 4 bases from V and 1 base from J, with 14 bases between. The CDR3 has 15 amino acids. The DNA of the CDR3 is TGCGCCAGCAGCCCAAGGGACTCCGGCCAAGAGACCCAGTACTTC. Its translation: CASSPRDSGQETQYF.

The chain recombines TRBV19 with TRBJ1-2; TRBD1 agrees at 7 bases. Unmatched junction bases numbered 17, after V lost 9 bases and J lost 7 bases. The CDR3 loop spans 15 amino acids. CDR1 and CDR2 (germline): LNHDA, SQIVND (reference sequence). This CDR3 is CASSLSFDRVAGYTF. The CDR3 DNA sequence: TGTGCCAGCAGTTTGAGTTTCGACAGGGTAGCTGGCTACACCTTC.

This clonotype was observed at least ten times. The chain employs TRBV4-1 and TRBJ2-1; 10 bases align to TRBD1. The CDR3 is 16 amino acids. V lost 3 bases to trimming and J lost 3 bases; unmatched junction nucleotides: 5. Looked up from germline, CDR1 is MGHRA and CDR2 is YSYEKL. CDR3 loop: CASSHLTGGHYNEQFF. The CDR3 DNA reads as TGCGCCAGCAGCCACCTGACAGGGGGCCACTACAATGAGCAGTTCTTC.

This clonotype was detected ten times or more. V is TRBV28 and J is TRBJ2-5; 7 nucleotides line up with TRBD1. V was pared by 3 bases and J by 3 bases, with 7 bases of the junction left unmatched. Germline values: CDR1 MDHEN, CDR2 SYDVKM. This CDR3 has 15 residues. The CDR3 reads CASSFSGQFEETQYF. CDR3 DNA sequence: TGTGCCAGCAGTTTCTCGGGACAGTTCGAAGAGACCCAGTACTTC.

This clonotype was seen ten or more times. This chain uses TRBV5-1 with TRBJ2-1; D is perhaps TRBD1 or TRBD2 (7 bases each). The CDR3 consists of 15 residues. CDR1 SGHRS and CDR2 YFSETQ come from the germline V gene. The V end was cut by 7 bases, the J end by 4 bases, with 18 bases between. The CDR3 nucleotides read TGCGCCAGCCAGCCGCAGGGGGGGTTATACAATGAGCAGTTCTTC. Its protein product is CASQPQGGLYNEQFF. The full variable domain, rest sourced from reference TRBV5-1 and TRBJ2-1, is KAGVTQTPRYLIKTRGQQVTLSCSPISGHRSVSWYQQTPGQGLQFLFEYFSETQRNKGNFPGRFSGRQFSNSRSEMNVSTLELGDSALYLCASQPQGGLYNEQFFGPGTRLTVL.

This clonotype was found a few times. This chain joins TRBV20-1 and TRBJ1-5, with TRBD1 as a possible D gene (6 bases). The CDR3 sequence is 15 residues long. Germline CDR1 DFQATT, CDR2 SNEGSKA (reference sequence). Trimming stripped 3 bases from V and 2 bases from J, with 14 bases between. The CDR3: CSARGTGFGNQPQHF. The CDR3 DNA is TGCAGTGCTAGGGGAACAGGGTTTGGCAATCAGCCCCAGCATTTT.

There are many counts of this clonotype. The CDR3 DNA follows: TGCAGCGTTGTATTCTTGGGCCCTAACTATGGCTACACCTTC. This sequence encodes CSVVFLGPNYGYTF. The rearrangement links TRBV29-1 to TRBJ1-2; no reliable D call. The CDR3 spans 14 residues. V was trimmed by 4 bases and J by 0 bases, leaving 12 bases between them. The germline V gene encodes CDR1 SQVTM and CDR2 ANQGSEA.

This clonotype was counted at least ten times. The rearrangement uses TRBV20-1 and TRBJ2-6; D is perhaps TRBD2 (5 bases). The V gene's germline CDR1 is DFQATT and CDR2 SNEGSKA (reference sequence). The CDR3 length is 13 residues. This CDR3 reads CSAAGAGANVLTF. CDR3 coding DNA: TGCAGCGCCGCCGGGGCTGGGGCCAACGTCCTGACTTTC.

The J gene is TRBJ1-5, the V gene TRBV20-1, with unresolved D. Looked up from germline, CDR1 is DFQATT and CDR2 is SNEGSKA (reference sequence). CDR3 length: 16 residues. The V gene lost 6 bases and the J gene lost 4 bases, with 22 bases spanning the gap. The CDR3 sequence: CSADERPRRRNQPQHF. CDR3 DNA sequence: TGCAGTGCGGATGAAAGACCCCGGCGCAGGAATCAGCCCCAGCATTTT.

This clonotype was seen once. This chain links TRBV10-3 with TRBJ1-2; 11 nucleotides agree with TRBD1. Germline values: CDR1 ENHRY, CDR2 SYGVKD. The ends lost 5 bases at V and 0 bases at J; junction bases unmatched: 14. This CDR3 is 19 amino acids long. CDR3 coding DNA: TGTGCCATCAGTTTTGGACAGGGGGCTTTCCACCTGGCTAACTATGGCTACACCTTC. This codes for CAISFGQGAFHLANYGYTF.

The genes are TRBV29-1 and TRBJ2-7; D remains unclear. V lost 4 bases and J 6 bases, leaving 7 bases between the germline ends. The CDR3 consists of 10 residues. CDR1 SQVTM and CDR2 ANQGSEA come from the germline V gene. This CDR3 is CSVGQTEQYF. In DNA, the CDR3 is TGCAGCGTTGGGCAGACCGAGCAGTACTTC.

The chain joins TRBV10-3 to TRBJ2-1; the D call may be TRBD1 or TRBD2 (5 bases each). Germline V CDR1 and CDR2: ENHRY, SYGVKD. The CDR3 sequence is 15 residues long. V was trimmed by 0 bases and J by 4 bases, leaving 10 bases between them. The CDR3 region has the DNA TGTGCCATCAGTGAGTCTGCCGGGGCTTACAATGAGCAGTTCTTC. The encoded protein is CAISESAGAYNEQFF.

This clonotype has more than one count but fewer than ten. The J gene is TRBJ1-1, the V gene TRBV7-2, with D maybe TRBD1 (5 bases). The V gene's germline CDR1 is SGHTA and CDR2 FQGNSA. This CDR3 has 15 residues. Trimming cost V 5 bases and J 4 bases, with 17 bases left between them. As DNA, the CDR3 is TGTGCCAGCAGCCTAGAGATGTGGGGCAGCACTGAAGCTTTCTTT. Translation gives CASSLEMWGSTEAFF.

This clonotype came up many times. Here the CDR3 reads CASSFASLPYEQYF. The CDR3 coding sequence is TGTGCCAGCAGTTTCGCCAGCCTCCCTTACGAGCAGTACTTC. The chain joins TRBV12-3 or TRBV12-4 to TRBJ2-7; D gene unclear. V was pared by 3 bases and J by 4 bases, with 13 bases between. The CDR3 runs to 14 residues.

In its sample, this clonotype was seen many times. The chain links TRBV4-3 to TRBJ2-7; 8 nucleotides match TRBD1. Germline CDR1 is LGHNA and CDR2 is YSLEER. The length of the CDR3 is 18 residues. V shed 1 base and J 3 bases; nucleotides not matched to a gene: 14. DNA for the CDR3: TGCGCCAGCAGCCAAGGTGGTGGACAGGGAACAACTCTCTACGAGCAGTACTTC. Amino acids: CASSQGGGQGTTLYEQYF.

This clonotype has ten or more counts. The chain carries TRBV10-3 and TRBJ2-3; D perhaps matches TRBD2 (5 bases). Germline V CDR1 and CDR2: ENHRY, SYGVKD. The CDR3 extends over 18 amino acids. Trimming took 3 bases from V and 0 from J, leaving 19 bases between them. CDR3 sequence (DNA): TGTGCCATCAGTGATCCGGGGTCCACCCGTCCGAGCACAGATACGCAGTATTTT. Translated: CAISDPGSTRPSTDTQYF.

This clonotype has a count of ten or more. One end of the junction is discordant with germline, which a read error may explain. The gene calls are TRBV7-7 and TRBJ2-2, with 9 nucleotides matching TRBD1. Germline V CDR1 and CDR2: SSHAT, FNYEAQ (reference sequence). CDR3 length: 15 residues. The CDR3 bases are TGTGCTAGCAGCTCCGGGACAGGGATCACCGGGGAGCTGTTTTTT. Translated: CASSSGTGITGELFF.

This clonotype occurred a few times. The chain joins TRBV12-3 or TRBV12-4 to TRBJ2-7; D remains unclear. V lost 3 bases to trimming and J lost 3 bases, with 15 bases between them. The CDR3 is 15 residues long. The CDR3 DNA reads as TGTGCCAGCAGTTTGTGGCTAGACATCTACTACGAGCAGTACTTC. Protein: CASSLWLDIYYEQYF.

This clonotype occurred many times. V is TRBV7-9 and J is TRBJ2-1; D not certain. The CDR3 consists of 16 residues. CDR1 is SEHNR, CDR2 FQNEAQ, per germline (reference sequence). V lost 1 base and J lost 0, with 10 bases in between. CDR3 bases: TGTGCCAGCAGCTTAGAGGGTGAAAGCTCCTACAATGAGCAGTTCTTC. It encodes CASSLEGESSYNEQFF.

This clonotype was seen many times. The V gene is TRBV12-3 or TRBV12-4, the J gene TRBJ2-7; D unresolved. This CDR3 region has 17 residues. Trimming pared 0 bases from V and 2 bases from J, leaving 17 bases between. CDR3 DNA sequence: TGTGCCAGCAGTTTAGCGGGTCTGGGAAGCTTGACCTACGAGCAGTACTTC. Translation: CASSLAGLGSLTYEQYF.

This clonotype was recorded at least ten times. The chain combines TRBV29-1 with TRBJ2-1; D uncertain. The CDR3 runs 14 residues. Germline V gene sequence: CDR1 SQVTM, CDR2 ANQGSEA. The V end was cut by 3 bases, the J end by 7 bases, with 16 bases between. In DNA, the CDR3 is TGCAGCGTTGAGGTTCCTGGGTGGGGTAATGAGCAGTTCTTC. Protein: CSVEVPGWGNEQFF.

This clonotype occurred a few times. This sequence joins TRBV24-1 and TRBJ2-3; TRBD1 might be the D (6 bases). CDR3 length equals 17 residues. The ends were cut back, 4 bases at V and 2 bases at J, with 18 bases in the middle. Germline V gives CDR1 KGHDR, CDR2 SFDVKD. The CDR3 DNA is TGTGCCACCAGTGACCCAAGGAGAGGGGGTCCCACAGATACGCAGTATTTT. Translating gives CATSDPRRGGPTDTQYF.